This TCR beta chain was obtained from a study of T-cell reconstitution after alpha-beta-depleted transplantation in children. The CDR3 runs to 14 residues. Trimming took off 0 bases at V and 2 bases at J, with 6 bases between the two ends. Germline CDR1 is MGHRA and CDR2 is YSYEKL. This clonotype was counted ten times or more. Its antigen is unidentified. The study, taken as a whole, reports: Newly produced T cells mostly accounted for T-cell counts and diversity one year post-transplant. From surviving recipient T cells and thymic progenitors came the high day-60 TCRbeta diversity observed in some patients. After transplant, at about two months, alpha-beta T cells were reportedly derived from several hundred expanded graft clones.

For TCRbeta, the library was prepared with unique molecular identifiers. Using its own MiXCR run on the PCR reads, TCRdb lists one record per CDR3 protein. The profile shows around 450,000 distinct CDR3 sequences, about 10% of them singletons. This sequence joins TRBV4-1 and TRBJ2-3; D unclear. Sequences were derived from PBMCs, sampled before TCRalphabeta/CD19-depleted stem cell transplant. The TCR sequence derives from a child younger than 10 with inherited bone marrow failure, due to receive a stem cell transplant. CDR3 DNA: TGCGCCAGCAGCCAAGATTCAGACACAGATACGCAGTATTTT. It specifies CASSQDSDTDTQYF.